This TCR beta chain derives from a study of memory CD4+ T cells and cytomegalovirus serostatus. As processed by the authors: After removing out-of-frame reads, around 2,000,000 distinct TCRbeta sequences remained. The table came from immunoSEQ multiplex PCR; TCRdb's copy has only in-frame clones and leaves some out. Clone size and V and J calls were adopted from that table, with D and trimming inferred from the DNA. The sample contains roughly 60,000 clones, roughly three quarters of which appear only once. A note on this clone: Its antigen remains unknown.

The sort gate was single viable CD3+CD4+CD8-CD45RO+ cells for memory CD4+ T cells. Serum IgG to CMV pp150, pp28, p38 and p52 defined serostatus. CD4+ T cells were isolated by positive magnetic selection. Study outcomes and limitations: Suggested: most of the CMV-linked TCR signature lies in CD4+ memory cells.

Germline CDR1 and CDR2: MNHEY and SMNVEV (reference sequence). V shed 5 bases and J 4 bases; nucleotides not matched to a gene: 7. This CDR3 is 15 amino acids long. The chain recombines TRBV27 with TRBJ2-1, with 8 bases lining up with TRBD1. Sample: memory CD4+ T cells from blood. This receptor was taken from an adult in good health and CMV-seronegative. The CDR3 nucleotides are TGTGCCAGCAGTACGGACAGGGATTATTACAATGAGCAGTTCTTC. It specifies CASSTDRDYYNEQFF.